These T cell receptor beta chains were read from a single sample in a study of cytomegalovirus exposure and HLA in healthy donors. The repertoire was sequenced with immunoSEQ multiplex PCR; TCRdb's copy has only in-frame clones and lacks some. The sample holds some 130,000 clones; 60% to 85% are singletons and the top ten take roughly 1%. Sequenced: PBMCs. The receptors derive from a man between 18 and 29 years old in good health and CMV-seronegative. The CDR3 runs from the conserved cysteine through the conserved F or W. The D gene is left open where the match is weak. For some rows the clone size is stated as once, few or many, or as a class when expanded; others skip it.

clone_size d_call j_call v_call cdr3_nt cdr3_aa
. . TRBJ1-2 TRBV4-3 TGCGCCAGCAGCCAAGTTCCGGGGACAAACTATGGCTACACCTTC CASSQVPGTNYGYTF
few . TRBJ2-2 TRBV4-2 TGTGCCAGCAGCCGGCAGGGGACAACGAACACCGGGGAGCTGTTTTTT CASSRQGTTNTGELFF
. TRBD1 TRBJ1-1 TRBV30 TGTGCCGGCCTACAGGGGGCAGGAACTGAAGCTTTCTTT CAGLQGAGTEAFF
. TRBD1 TRBJ1-4 TRBV5-1 TGCGCCAGCACTCTGCAGGGGGGCGGTGAAAAACTGTTTTTT CASTLQGGGEKLFF
. . TRBJ1-1 TRBV5-1 TGCGCCAGCAGCTTTGCGGGGGCGGACACTGAAGCTTTCTTT CASSFAGADTEAFF
. . TRBJ2-1 TRBV5-4 TGTGCCAGCAGCCTTACGGGAGATTCCTACAATGAGCAGTTCTTC CASSLTGDSYNEQFF
. TRBD1 TRBJ2-2 TRBV5-1 TGCGCCAGCAGCTTGGAAGGGGGCAAGACCGGGGAGCTGTTTTTT CASSLEGGKTGELFF
. . TRBJ1-1 TRBV7-9 TGTGCCAGCAGCTTACGGGACACTGAAGCTTTCTTT CASSLRDTEAFF
once TRBD2 TRBJ2-2 TRBV7-8 TGTGCCAGCAGCCCGGCGGGAGGGGGCTCGGGGGAGCTGTTTTTT CASSPAGGGSGELFF
few . TRBJ1-1 TRBV5-1 TGCGCCAGCAGCTTGGTCAGGGCAGGGAACACTGAAGCTTTCTTT CASSLVRAGNTEAFF
. . TRBJ2-7 TRBV19 TGTGCCAGTAGTACGGCAGGAATCTACGAGCAGTACTTC CASSTAGIYEQYF
. . TRBJ1-2 TRBV7-2 TGTGCCAGCAGCTTTAACAGGGAGGGCTACACCTTC CASSFNREGYTF
. TRBD1 TRBJ1-2 TRBV4-2 TGTGCCAGCAGGCAAGCAGGGACAGGGTTAAGTGGCTACACCTTC CASRQAGTGLSGYTF
. . TRBJ1-1 TRBV7-9 TGTGCCAGCAGCTCCAGAAGGCCAACCCTGAGGACTAACACTGAAGCTTTCTTT CASSSRRPTLRTNTEAFF
. . TRBJ1-2 TRBV2 TGTGCCAGCCCCGGAGGGAGCCCGAGGTATGGCTACACCTTC CASPGGSPRYGYTF
few TRBD1 TRBJ1-4 TRBV5-1 TGCGCCAGCAGCAGCAATCCGGGACAGGATAATGAAAAACTGTTTTTT CASSSNPGQDNEKLFF
. TRBD1 TRBJ1-1 TRBV19 TGTGCCAGTAGTACCGACAGGGACTCTGAAGCTTTCTTT CASSTDRDSEAFF
. TRBD1 TRBJ1-3 TRBV9 TGTGCCAGCAGCGCCCAGGGGGGAGCTGGAAACACCATATATTTT CASSAQGGAGNTIYF
few . TRBJ2-5 TRBV9 TGTGCCAGCAGCGCCTCTTCGCAGCAAGAGACCCAGTACTTC CASSASSQQETQYF
few TRBD1 TRBJ2-7 TRBV6-6 TGTGCCAGCAGTTACCACAGGGGTTACGAGCAGTACTTC CASSYHRGYEQYF
. . TRBJ1-2 TRBV7-3 TGTGCCAGCAGGTGCGGGACCCCTGGAGGCGGCTACACCTTC CASRCGTPGGGYTF
. . TRBJ1-2 TRBV2 TGTGCCAGCAGTGGGGGGCCTTATGGCTACACCTTC CASSGGPYGYTF
. TRBD1 TRBJ2-2 TRBV6-6 TGTGCCAGCAGTCCATACAGGGGAACCGGGGAGCTGTTTTTT CASSPYRGTGELFF
. . TRBJ2-7 TRBV2 TGTGCCAGCAGCTACAGGGTCGAGCAGTACTTC CASSYRVEQYF
. . TRBJ2-7 TRBV19 TGTGCCAGTAGTATCCGGGCAGGGTACTACGAGCAGTACTTC CASSIRAGYYEQYF
. TRBD1 TRBJ1-5 TRBV9 TGTGCCAGCAGCGCCGGGACGGGACAGGGCAATCAGCCCCAGCATTTT CASSAGTGQGNQPQHF
few . TRBJ1-2 TRBV2 TGTGCCAGCAGTCAAGAATCCTTACGGAGGGGCTACACCTTC CASSQESLRRGYTF
. TRBD2 TRBJ2-3 TRBV19 TGTGCCAGTACATCCCAACTAGCGGGGGCCAACGGAGATACGCAGTATTTT CASTSQLAGANGDTQYF
. . TRBJ1-2 TRBV10-2 TGCGCCAGCAGTTCTGACGGGATCTATGGCTACACCTTC CASSSDGIYGYTF
. . TRBJ2-7 TRBV7-6 TGTGCCAGCAGCTTAGCGGGGCAGCTCTACGAGCAGTACTTC CASSLAGQLYEQYF
once . TRBJ1-2 TRBV13 TGTGCCAGCACACATGGCAGGGATGGCTACACCTTC CASTHGRDGYTF
. . TRBJ1-5 TRBV27 TGTGCCAGCAGTTTAGCAGGATATAGCAATCAGCCCCAGCATTTT CASSLAGYSNQPQHF
once . TRBJ1-1 TRBV4-1 TGCGCCAGCAGCCACCCCAAGGTACTAACGAACACTGAAGCTTTCTTT CASSHPKVLTNTEAFF
. . TRBJ1-1 TRBV13 TGTGCCAGCAGCTTAGGTTGGCAGGGGAACACTGAAGCTTTCTTT CASSLGWQGNTEAFF
. TRBD1 TRBJ1-5 TRBV7-9 TGTGCCAGCAGTTCGGGACAGGGCAATCAGCCCCAGCATTTT CASSSGQGNQPQHF
few TRBD1 TRBJ1-1 TRBV6-6 TGTGCCAGCAGAACGACAGGGGGCTCTGAAGCTTTCTTT CASRTTGGSEAFF
once TRBD1 TRBJ1-1 TRBV13 TGTGCCAGCAGCTTACCCCAGGGGGCGAGAAACACTGAAGCTTTCTTT CASSLPQGARNTEAFF
. . TRBJ2-7 TRBV6-5 TGTGCCAGCAGCCCACAGGGCTCCGAGCAGTACTTC CASSPQGSEQYF
. TRBD2 TRBJ2-1 TRBV5-8 TGTGCCAGCACCCTAGGACTAGCGGGGTACAATGAGCAGTTCTTC CASTLGLAGYNEQFF
. TRBD2 TRBJ2-7 TRBV5-1 TGCGCCAGCAGCAGCCAAGTCCGGGGGGGGTTGTGGGAGCAGTACTTC CASSSQVRGGLWEQYF
. . TRBJ1-1 TRBV7-2 TGTGCCAGCAGCTTAAGGGGCACGGCGAACACTGAAGCTTTCTTT CASSLRGTANTEAFF
. . TRBJ1-5 TRBV19 TGTGCCAGTAGTCCCGCAGGGGTTTACCAGCCCCAGCATTTT CASSPAGVYQPQHF
. TRBD1 TRBJ2-7 TRBV5-5 TGTGCCAGCAGCCCCAGACAGGGATGGACCTACGAGCAGTACTTC CASSPRQGWTYEQYF
. . TRBJ2-7 TRBV6-5 TGTGCCAGCAGCCAAACAGGGCGTTCCTACGAGCAGTACTTC CASSQTGRSYEQYF
. . TRBJ2-3 TRBV5-7 TGTGCCAGCAGCGTGACAGATTTTACTAGCACAGATACGCAGTATTTT CASSVTDFTSTDTQYF
once . TRBJ2-4 TRBV29-1 TGCAGCGTTAAGGATGGAGAGTTAGGCAAAAACATTCAGTACTTC CSVKDGELGKNIQYF
. TRBD1 TRBJ2-7 TRBV15 TGTGCCACCAGCAGAGAACAGGGGGGATCCTACGAGCAGTACTTC CATSREQGGSYEQYF
. . TRBJ1-2 TRBV7-8 TGTGCCAGCAGCTTAGGATCCGGCGGGGGCGATGGCTACACCTTC CASSLGSGGGDGYTF
. TRBD1 TRBJ2-7 TRBV4-1 TGCGCCAGCAGCCACCCGGGACAGGGGGCTTACGAGCAGTACTTC CASSHPGQGAYEQYF
. . TRBJ1-5 TRBV27 TGTGCCAGCAGGGCCACAGGGAATCAGCCCCAGCATTTT CASRATGNQPQHF
. TRBD1 TRBJ2-7 TRBV6-4 TGTGCCAGCGGGGGGACAGGTCGCTACGAGCAGTACTTC CASGGTGRYEQYF
. . TRBJ1-5 TRBV7-6 TGTGCCAGCAGCCCTAGCGATGGAATCAATCAGCCCCAGCATTTT CASSPSDGINQPQHF
. . TRBJ1-2 TRBV16 TGTGCCAGCAGCCTTACCGTGGCTGGCTATGGCTACACCTTC CASSLTVAGYGYTF
. . TRBJ2-3 TRBV9 TGTGCCAGCAGCGTAAGCCACGGGGGGCAAGCAGAGGATACGCAGTATTTT CASSVSHGGQAEDTQYF
. . TRBJ1-6 TRBV9 TGTGCCAGCAGCGTAGTCCCGGGGGTTCATTCACCCCTCCACTTT CASSVVPGVHSPLHF